This is a list of T cell receptor beta chains from one sample in a study of blood T cell repertoires in COVID-19. Some clones are missing from TCRdb's copy, which holds only in-frame ones; the method was immunoSEQ multiplex PCR. The sample lists about 75,000 clones; about 88% were seen once. The sample consisted of peripheral blood. All receptors come from a human donor in a cohort sampled during active COVID-19. CDR3s include the opening cysteine and the closing phenylalanine or tryptophan. D genes are given only for firm matches. For some rows the clone size is stated as once, few or many, or as a class when expanded; others skip it.

j_call,v_call,d_call,clone_size,cdr3_aa,cdr3_nt
TRBJ1-5,TRBV19,TRBD1,-,CASSIQQGADSRPQHF,TGTGCCAGTAGTATCCAACAGGGGGCGGACAGTCGGCCCCAGCATTTT
TRBJ2-5,TRBV5-1,TRBD1,-,CASSGTGMETQYF,TGCGCCAGCTCCGGGACAGGAATGGAGACCCAGTACTTC
TRBJ2-7,TRBV25-1,TRBD1,-,CATFPRDRAYEQYF,TGTGCCACCTTCCCTCGGGACAGGGCTTACGAGCAGTACTTC
TRBJ2-3,TRBV18,-,-,CASSPEEVDTQYF,TGTGCCAGCTCACCAGAGGAGGTAGATACGCAGTATTTT
TRBJ1-3,TRBV7-9,-,-,CASSLARDGNTIYF,TGTGCCAGCAGCTTAGCCAGGGATGGAAACACCATATATTTT
TRBJ1-2,TRBV10-1,-,-,CAVSTGLKYTF,TGCGCCGTCTCCACCGGGTTAAAGTACACCTTC
TRBJ1-4,TRBV6-2/TRBV6-3,-,-,CASSTPDSSTNEKLFF,TGTGCCAGCAGTACCCCCGACAGCTCAACTAATGAAAAACTGTTTTTT
TRBJ1-1,TRBV27,-,-,CASSFRAGRAEAFF,TGTGCCAGCAGTTTTCGGGCAGGGAGGGCTGAAGCTTTCTTT
TRBJ2-7,TRBV27,TRBD2,once,CASSRAGLTYEQYF,TGTGCCAGCAGCCGAGCGGGGCTGACCTACGAGCAGTACTTC
TRBJ2-7,TRBV6-2/TRBV6-3,-,few,CASSSNYEQYF,TGTGCCAGCAGTTCTAACTACGAGCAGTACTTC
TRBJ2-7,TRBV6-5,TRBD2,once,CASSWTSGGTYEQYF,TGTGCCAGCAGTTGGACTAGCGGGGGGACCTACGAGCAGTACTTC
TRBJ1-4,TRBV21-1,-,-,CASSAEKCRDRETTNEKLFF,TGTGCCAGCAGCGCTGAAAAGTGCCGGGACAGGGAAACAACTAATGAAAAACTGTTTTTT
TRBJ1-4,TRBV15,-,-,CATSRDRTNEKLFF,TGTGCCACCAGCAGGGACAGAACTAATGAAAAACTGTTTTTT
TRBJ2-3,TRBV7-9,TRBD2,-,CASSVSLGGSADTQYF,TGTGCCAGCAGCGTATCTTTGGGCGGGAGTGCAGATACGCAGTATTTT
TRBJ2-7,TRBV4-1,-,-,CASSQDSGGTSYEQYF,TGCGCCAGCAGCCAAGATTCAGGGGGGACCTCCTACGAGCAGTACTTC
TRBJ1-2,TRBV2,-,-,CASSDLTVNYGYTF,TGTGCCAGCAGTGATTTGACAGTGAACTATGGCTACACCTTC
TRBJ1-1,TRBV7-2,-,-,CASSPSGGNTEAFF,TGTGCCAGCAGCCCCAGCGGGGGAAACACTGAAGCTTTCTTT
TRBJ2-7,TRBV5-5,TRBD1,-,CASRLQGALGYEQYF,TGTGCCAGCAGGCTACAGGGGGCGCTTGGCTACGAGCAGTACTTC
TRBJ2-3,TRBV20-1,-,-,CSASRWGVIDTQYF,TGCAGTGCTAGTAGGTGGGGGGTTATAGATACGCAGTATTTT
TRBJ2-3,TRBV5-1,TRBD2,-,CASSRGLAGFTDTQYF,TGCGCCAGCAGCCGAGGACTAGCGGGGTTCACAGATACGCAGTATTTT
TRBJ1-1,TRBV9,-,-,CASSATVNTEAFF,TGTGCCAGCAGCGCGACAGTGAACACTGAAGCTTTCTTT
TRBJ2-3,TRBV6-1,TRBD2,-,CASREGLAASSTDTQYF,TGTGCCAGCCGTGAGGGACTAGCGGCTTCTAGCACAGATACGCAGTATTTT
TRBJ1-1,TRBV6-6,-,-,CASSYDRPNTEAFF,TGTGCCAGCAGTTACGACAGGCCGAACACTGAAGCTTTCTTT
TRBJ1-5,TRBV6-2/TRBV6-3,TRBD1,once,CASSFRGQGNQPQHF,TGTGCCAGCAGTTTTCGGGGACAGGGCAATCAGCCCCAGCATTTT
TRBJ2-3,TRBV6-5,-,-,CASKPRPSDTQYF,TGTGCCAGCAAGCCACGCCCTTCAGATACGCAGTATTTT
TRBJ2-3,TRBV4-2,-,-,CASSQVFYSSTDTQYF,TGTGCCAGCAGCCAAGTGTTCTATTCTAGCACAGATACGCAGTATTTT
TRBJ2-3,TRBV11-2,-,-,CASSYFGPSTDTQYF,TGTGCCAGCAGCTACTTTGGTCCTAGCACAGATACGCAGTATTTT
TRBJ2-6,TRBV11-2,-,-,CASSLGQVLSGANVLTF,TGTGCCAGCAGCTTAGGACAGGTTCTCTCTGGGGCCAACGTCCTGACTTTC
TRBJ1-4,TRBV18,-,few,CASSLGQNEKLFF,TGTGCCAGCTCACTAGGACAGAATGAAAAACTGTTTTTT
TRBJ2-3,TRBV7-9,TRBD2,-,CASSRTSGSLTDTQYF,TGTGCCAGCAGTCGGACTAGCGGGAGTTTGACAGATACGCAGTATTTT
TRBJ2-5,TRBV5-1,TRBD1,-,CASSFSPGGRETQYF,TGCGCCAGCAGCTTTTCTCCAGGGGGCAGAGAGACCCAGTACTTC
TRBJ2-2,TRBV7-9,-,-,CASSPLGTPDTGELFF,TGTGCCAGCAGCCCTCTCGGGACACCCGACACCGGGGAGCTGTTTTTT
TRBJ2-1,TRBV7-3,TRBD1,once,CASSKTGTGVNEQFF,TGTGCCAGCAGCAAAACCGGGACAGGGGTCAATGAGCAGTTCTTC
TRBJ1-1,TRBV3-1/TRBV3-2,-,-,CASSPPGGVYTEAFF,TGTGCCAGCAGCCCCCCCGGGGGTGTGTACACTGAAGCTTTCTTT
TRBJ1-5,TRBV5-5,TRBD1,-,CASSSTGVGNQPQHF,TGTGCCAGCAGCTCGACAGGGGTTGGCAATCAGCCCCAGCATTTT
TRBJ1-1,TRBV19,-,-,CASSGTVDTEAFF,TGTGCCAGTAGTGGTACAGTTGACACTGAAGCTTTCTTT
TRBJ2-2,TRBV28,-,-,CASSSPGVGTGELFF,TGTGCCAGCAGTTCCCCAGGGGTTGGCACCGGGGAGCTGTTTTTT
TRBJ2-2,TRBV27,TRBD2,-,CASSFAASGGPDTGELFF,TGTGCCAGCAGTTTCGCCGCTAGCGGGGGCCCCGACACCGGGGAGCTGTTTTTT
TRBJ1-2,TRBV19,-,once,CASSIGRSGQIYGYTF,TGTGCCAGTAGTATCGGAAGGTCCGGACAGATCTATGGCTACACCTTC
TRBJ1-2,TRBV6-2/TRBV6-3,-,-,CASSYSAGGYTF,TGTGCCAGCAGTTACTCGGCGGGCGGCTACACCTTC
TRBJ2-1,TRBV2,-,-,CASSEVNKFF,TGTGCCAGCAGTGAAGTTAATAAGTTCTTC